The TCR beta chain under discussion was sequenced for a study of control samples from healthy donors and cancer patients. Using immunoSEQ multiplex PCR, the repertoire was profiled, and TCRdb retains in-frame clones only, with some absent. Among some 160,000 clones listed, about nine tenths were seen once. V shed 4 bases, J shed 5 bases, and the junction held 5 bases outside the gene matches. Germline-derived CDR1 and CDR2 are LNHDA and SQIVND (reference sequence). CDR3 length: 15 residues. What was sequenced was blood. The clonotype comes from a man in his thirties or forties in good health. The chain couples TRBV19 to TRBJ2-3; 11 nucleotides match TRBD2. The CDR3 bases are TGTGCCAGTAGTAAACCTAGCGGGAGGAGAGATACGCAGTATTTT. Its translation: CASSKPSGRRDTQYF.